A selection of T cell receptor beta chains follows, all from one sample in a study of shared clonotypes between healthy human individuals. The data were produced by immunoSEQ multiplex PCR, yet TCRdb's version contains in-frame clones alone and is incomplete. The sample holds about 2.2 million clones; roughly 91% are singletons and the top ten take about 1.5%. The sample comprised naive CD8+ T cells from PBMCs. Receptors originate from a man aged 18 to 35 in good health. Some clones in this sample may be carry-over from other donors' samples. CDR3s include the opening cysteine and the closing phenylalanine or tryptophan. A D gene is named only where the DNA matches it firmly. Rows give clone size only sometimes, using once, few, many, or a class for an expanded clone.

D	J	V	size	CDR3	DNA
TRBD2	TRBJ2-7	TRBV7-9	.	CASSTTRVLVAGGLYEQYF	TGTGCCAGCAGCACCACCCGCGTGTTGGTAGCGGGAGGTCTGTACGAGCAGTACTTC
.	TRBJ2-2	TRBV27	.	CAITRDLNTGELFF	TGTGCCATAACCAGGGACTTAAACACCGGGGAGCTGTTTTTT
TRBD2	TRBJ2-1	TRBV6-1	.	CASSEQSGGSHEQFF	TGTGCCAGCAGTGAACAAAGCGGGGGAAGCCATGAGCAGTTCTTC
TRBD2	TRBJ2-5	TRBV27	.	CASSLLGLAGINQETQYF	TGTGCCAGCAGTTTATTAGGACTAGCGGGAATCAACCAAGAGACCCAGTACTTC
TRBD2	TRBJ2-1	TRBV9	.	CASSVATASGLSYNEQFF	TGTGCCAGCAGCGTAGCTACGGCTAGCGGACTCTCCTACAATGAGCAGTTCTTC
.	TRBJ2-2	TRBV6-6	.	CASSYSSFGELFF	TGTGCCAGCAGTTACTCAAGTTTCGGGGAGCTGTTTTTT
TRBD2	TRBJ2-1	TRBV7-9	.	CASTFTSGSYNEQFF	TGTGCCAGCACCTTCACTAGCGGCTCCTACAATGAGCAGTTCTTC
.	TRBJ1-5	TRBV27	.	CASSFSAGDSNQPQHF	TGTGCCAGCAGTTTCAGCGCAGGGGATAGCAATCAGCCCCAGCATTTT
.	TRBJ2-2	TRBV19	once	CASIKQNTGELFF	TGTGCCAGTATAAAGCAAAACACCGGGGAGCTGTTTTTT
.	TRBJ2-2	TRBV15	.	CATSSLINSAGELFF	TGTGCCACCAGCAGTCTAATAAACTCGGCCGGGGAGCTGTTTTTT
TRBD1	TRBJ2-1	TRBV4-2	.	CASSPTGNYNEQFF	TGTGCCAGCAGCCCGACAGGGAACTACAATGAGCAGTTCTTC